The rows below give T cell receptor beta chains drawn from one sample of a study of blood T cell repertoires in COVID-19. Generated by immunoSEQ multiplex PCR, the TCRdb table keeps only in-frame clones and is missing some. The table records approximately 250,000 clones, 85% of them present only once. The source material was PBMCs or T cells enriched from blood (not recorded which). The receptors come from a woman in her 50s with acute COVID-19. Each CDR3 is given with its conserved first and last residue. The D gene is left open where the match is weak. The size entry is marked missing in some rows and otherwise reads once, few, many or a size class.

v_call,j_call,d_call,clone_size,cdr3_aa,cdr3_nt
TRBV5-1,TRBJ2-3,TRBD2,-,CASSSGVADTQYF,TGCGCCAGCTCTAGCGGGGTAGCAGATACGCAGTATTTT
TRBV4-1,TRBJ1-3,-,-,CASSQDRGSRNTIYF,TGCGCCAGCAGCCAAGACAGGGGCAGCAGAAACACCATATATTTT
TRBV5-1,TRBJ2-7,-,-,CASSQGTGSYEQYF,TGCGCCAGCAGCCAGGGGACGGGGTCCTACGAGCAGTACTTC
TRBV11-2,TRBJ1-2,-,-,CASSLDQVTSYGYTF,TGTGCCAGCAGCTTAGATCAGGTGACCTCCTATGGCTACACCTTC
TRBV28,TRBJ1-2,-,-,CASSPGTFANYGYTF,TGTGCCAGCAGTCCCGGGACATTTGCTAACTATGGCTACACCTTC
TRBV9,TRBJ1-1,TRBD1,once,CASSFGQGTEAFF,TGTGCCAGCAGCTTTGGACAGGGCACTGAAGCTTTCTTT
TRBV7-9,TRBJ2-3,-,-,CASSLTSWTALRTDTQYF,TGTGCCAGCAGCCTCACCTCCTGGACAGCCCTCCGAACAGATACGCAGTATTTT
TRBV19,TRBJ1-2,TRBD1,-,CASSPTGGGYGYTF,TGTGCCAGTAGTCCGACAGGGGGAGGCTATGGCTACACCTTC
TRBV7-2,TRBJ1-1,TRBD1,-,CASSSRTGGGTEAFF,TGTGCCAGCAGCTCCCGGACAGGGGGTGGAACTGAAGCTTTCTTT
TRBV12-3/TRBV12-4,TRBJ1-2,TRBD1,-,CASSIRQGAGYTF,TGTGCCAGCAGTATCAGACAGGGTGCTGGCTACACCTTC
TRBV7-2,TRBJ1-5,-,-,CASSSRGNQPQHF,TGTGCCAGCAGCTCCAGAGGGAATCAGCCCCAGCATTTT
TRBV19,TRBJ1-2,-,-,CASSIASGRANYGYTF,TGTGCCAGTAGTATAGCATCCGGGAGAGCTAACTATGGCTACACCTTC
TRBV29-1,TRBJ2-7,TRBD2,-,CSVPKAGGPEQYF,TGCAGCGTCCCCAAGGCGGGGGGGCCCGAGCAGTACTTC
TRBV19,TRBJ2-1,TRBD1,-,CASSIGYRGRPADNEQFF,TGTGCCAGTAGTATAGGATACAGGGGGCGCCCGGCGGACAATGAGCAGTTCTTC
TRBV25-1,TRBJ2-1,TRBD2,-,CASSPFSGGAGYEQFF,TGTGCCAGCAGTCCCTTTAGCGGGGGTGCCGGGTATGAGCAGTTCTTC
TRBV5-1,TRBJ1-2,-,-,CASSLYGQGTYGYTF,TGCGCCAGCAGCTTATACGGTCAGGGGACCTATGGCTACACCTTC
TRBV4-1,TRBJ2-5,TRBD2,-,CASSQDRTSGGAFQETQYF,TGCGCCAGCAGCCAAGATCGGACTAGCGGGGGCGCATTCCAAGAGACCCAGTACTTC
TRBV30,TRBJ1-4,-,-,CAWSVRVSPTRPEKLFF,TGTGCCTGGAGTGTACGAGTTTCACCGACTCGACCTGAAAAACTGTTTTTT
TRBV11-1,TRBJ1-3,-,once,CASSLNGRISGNTIYF,TGTGCCAGCAGCTTAAATGGGAGAATCTCTGGAAACACCATATATTTT
TRBV6-5,TRBJ1-2,-,-,CASSYSLGVYSGYTF,TGTGCCAGCAGTTACTCATTAGGGGTTTACAGTGGCTACACCTTC
TRBV29-1,TRBJ1-1,TRBD1,-,CSVLTGGAWNTEAFF,TGCAGCGTATTAACAGGGGGCGCGTGGAACACTGAAGCTTTCTTT
TRBV19,TRBJ1-2,-,-,CASTPTRGTTNYGYTF,TGTGCCAGTACCCCCACGCGGGGGACAACTAACTATGGCTACACCTTC
TRBV7-8,TRBJ2-5,TRBD2,-,CASSLGLATDYETQYF,TGTGCCAGCAGCCTAGGACTAGCGACGGATTACGAGACCCAGTACTTC